This entry lists 31 T cell receptor beta chains sequenced from one sample in a study of T cell responses to AZD1222 COVID-19 vaccine (dated by TCRdb to the early 2020s). The library relied on the immunoSEQ multiplex PCR assay. In TCRdb, the immuneACCESS table is reduced to in-frame sequences with V and J assigned. These tables do not hold every clone; where another copy was compared, an unresolved V gene accounts for under half, and the others remain unexplained. The sample table records 65,000 to 80,000 clones; roughly 87% of these occur just once. The biggest ten clones account for about 22% of the sample. The sample's time point label is to be understood as: baseline before first vaccination. Sequenced here: peripheral blood, sampled on day 0 of AZD1222 vaccination. These receptors were collected from an adult in good health.

The J gene is TRBJ2-3, the V gene TRBV11-1; D unclear. The ends were cut back, 2 bases at V and 4 bases at J, with 7 bases in the middle. Germline CDR1 reads SGHAT; CDR2 reads FQDESV (reference sequence). The CDR3 consists of 13 residues. CDR3 DNA sequence: TGTGCCAGCAGCTTAAACCCAGCAGATACGCAGTATTTT. This sequence encodes CASSLNPADTQYF.

This clone was seen once. The V and J genes are TRBV10-3 and TRBJ1-1, with 8 bases identical to TRBD1. V gave up 4 bases and J gave up 1 base; unmatched junction bases: 23. CDR3 size: 21 residues. CDR1 and CDR2 from the germline V gene are ENHRY and SYGVKD. The CDR3 loop is CAISVWDRTGTYEGRNTEAFF. CDR3 DNA: TGTGCCATCAGTGTTTGGGACAGGACAGGGACTTACGAAGGGCGGAACACTGAAGCTTTCTTT.

In its sample, this clone was seen once. The rearrangement uses TRBV11-2 and TRBJ1-3; tentatively, D is TRBD1 (5 bases). The CDR3 has 15 amino acids. V lost 0 bases and J 2 bases, leaving 8 bases between the germline ends. Germline assignment: CDR1 SGHAT and CDR2 FQNNGV. For the CDR3, the DNA is TGTGCCAGCAGCTTAGAAGGGACTGCTGGAAACACCATATATTTT. It translates to CASSLEGTAGNTIYF.

The rearrangement uses TRBV4-2 and TRBJ1-2; D is possibly TRBD1 (5 bases). There are 15 residues in the CDR3. The V end lost 1 base, the J end lost 5 bases, and 14 bases lay between the germline ends. Germline V gives CDR1 LGHNA, CDR2 YNFKEQ. The DNA of the CDR3 is TGTGCCAGCAGCCAAGGGCAGGGCCCGGAATATGGCTACACCTTC. This sequence encodes CASSQGQGPEYGYTF.

The V gene is TRBV7-2, the J gene TRBJ2-7, with 7 positions matching TRBD2. Germline V gives CDR1 SGHTA, CDR2 FQGNSA. There are 14 residues in the CDR3. V shed 7 bases, J shed 0 bases, and the junction held 6 bases outside the gene matches. The CDR3 is CASTPQRDSYEQYF. Written as DNA, the CDR3 is TGTGCCAGCACCCCCCAGCGGGACTCCTACGAGCAGTACTTC.

The CDR3 here is CASSSGVRGGNQPQHF. As DNA, the CDR3 is TGTGCCAGCAGTTCAGGGGTCCGGGGTGGCAATCAGCCCCAGCATTTT. This chain links TRBV28 with TRBJ1-5, with a tentative D call TRBD1 (6 bases). The V gene lost 4 bases and the J gene lost 2 bases, with 15 bases spanning the gap. The CDR3 extends over 16 amino acids. Germline V gene data show CDR1 as MDHEN and CDR2 as SYDVKM. The variable domain in full, completed from reference TRBV28 and TRBJ1-5, reads DVKVTQSSRYLVKRTGEKVFLECVQDMDHENMFWYRQDPGLGLRLIYFSYDVKMKEKGDIPEGYSVSREKKERFSLILESASTNQTSMYLCASSSGVRGGNQPQHFGDGTRLSIL.

J is TRBJ2-5 and V is TRBV7-3; 7 bases are a match to TRBD1. Germline V gene data show CDR1 as SGHTA and CDR2 as FQGTGA. Trimming at V came to 5 bases and at J to 9 bases, leaving 15 bases not matched to a gene. The CDR3 runs to 15 residues. CDR3 residues: CASSPSDRALGAQYF. CDR3 in DNA: TGTGCCAGCAGCCCAAGCGACAGGGCCCTGGGGGCCCAGTACTTC.

The rearrangement links TRBV4-1 to TRBJ2-6, with TRBD1 matching over 9 bases. Per germline, CDR1 MGHRA and CDR2 YSYEKL. CDR3 length: 19 amino acids. The V segment lost 3 bases and the J segment 0 bases; nucleotides outside the gene matches: 9. The CDR3 DNA is TGCGCCAGCAGCCAGCCGCCGGGGACAGGGCCCTCTGGGGCCAACGTCCTGACTTTC. Translating gives CASSQPPGTGPSGANVLTF.

V and J are TRBV7-6 and TRBJ2-1, with TRBD2 identical over 10 bases. CDR3 length: 12 amino acids. Germline lookup yields CDR1 SGHVS and CDR2 FNYEAQ. Germline trimming cut 6 bases from V and 10 bases from J; bases unmatched to any gene: 3. CDR3: CASSIAGGEQFF. CDR3 bases: TGTGCCAGCAGTATAGCGGGAGGCGAGCAGTTCTTC. Based on the CDR3 plus reference TRBV7-6 and TRBJ2-1, the full variable domain is GAGVSQSPRYKVTKRGQDVALRCDPISGHVSLYWYRQALGQGPEFLTYFNYEAQQDKSGLPNDRFSAERPEGSISTLTIQRTEQRDSAMYRCASSIAGGEQFFGPGTRLTVL.

The chain joins TRBV19 to TRBJ2-3; D remains unclear. V gave up 5 bases and J gave up 2 bases, with 11 bases separating them. The germline V gene has CDR1 LNHDA and CDR2 SQIVND (reference sequence). CDR3 length: 14 amino acids. The CDR3 here is CASSDGSNTDTQYF. CDR3 bases: TGTGCCAGTAGTGACGGCTCTAACACAGATACGCAGTATTTT. Full variable domain (outside the CDR3, taken from reference TRBV19 and TRBJ2-3): DGGITQSPKYLFRKEGQNVTLSCEQNLNHDAMYWYRQDPGQGLRLIYYSQIVNDFQKGDIAEGYSVSREKKESFPLTVTSAQKNPTAFYLCASSDGSNTDTQYFGPGTRLTVL.

The chain combines TRBV11-3 with TRBJ2-5; D remains ambiguous. From germline, CDR1 is SGHNT and CDR2 YENEEA. This CDR3 is 15 amino acids long. Trimming removed 2 bases from V and 2 bases from J, with 12 bases in between. The DNA of the CDR3 is TGTGCCAGCAGCTTACTTCCCCAGTTACAAGAGACCCAGTACTTC. Residues: CASSLLPQLQETQYF.

The table lists this clone with a count of one. V usage is TRBV6-6 and J usage is TRBJ2-3; no reliable D call. CDR3 length: 14 residues. V was pared by 2 bases and J by 2 bases, with 8 bases between. Germline V lookup: CDR1 MNHNY, CDR2 SVGAGI (reference sequence). The CDR3 nucleotides are TGTGCCAGCAGTTACCGGGTACCCACAGATACGCAGTATTTT. It specifies CASSYRVPTDTQYF.

The CDR3 region has the DNA TGTGCCTGGAGACTAGCGGGAACAGATACGCAGTATTTT. This codes for CAWRLAGTDTQYF. The rearrangement uses TRBV30 and TRBJ2-3, with 10 bases aligning to TRBD2. This CDR3 is built from 13 residues. From germline, CDR1 is GTSNPN and CDR2 SVGIG (reference sequence). Trimming removed 3 bases from V and 3 bases from J; junction bases left unmatched: 0.

V is TRBV7-2 and J is TRBJ2-5; D possibly corresponds to TRBD2 (6 bases). Germline V CDR1 and CDR2: SGHTA, FQGNSA. This CDR3 is built from 17 residues. V lost 0 bases and J 1 base, leaving 15 bases between the germline ends. In DNA form, the CDR3 reads TGTGCCAGCAGCTTAGCCCGGGACTCCCACCTCCAAGAGACCCAGTACTTC. Protein: CASSLARDSHLQETQYF.

The chain has TRBV10-3 and TRBJ1-1; D perhaps matches TRBD1 (5 bases). V was cut by 4 bases and J by 4 bases, with 16 bases left in between. CDR3 length: 15 amino acids. Germline-derived CDR1 and CDR2 are ENHRY and SYGVKD. The CDR3 loop reads CAISVRGDLVTEAFF. The CDR3 bases are TGTGCCATCAGTGTTCGAGGGGACCTAGTCACTGAAGCTTTCTTT.

This clone was detected only once. The chain couples TRBV12-3 or TRBV12-4 to TRBJ1-1; D call uncertain. The CDR3 is made up of 12 amino acids. Trimming took 3 bases from V and 4 from J, leaving 6 bases between them. The CDR3 loop reads CASSFATTEAFF. The CDR3 DNA sequence: TGTGCCAGCAGTTTCGCCACCACTGAAGCTTTCTTT.

V usage is TRBV10-3 and J usage is TRBJ1-1; 7 positions match TRBD1. The V segment lost 6 bases and the J segment 5 bases; nucleotides outside the gene matches: 9. CDR3 size: 14 residues. The germline CDR1 and CDR2 sequences are ENHRY and SYGVKD. DNA for the CDR3: TGTGCCATCAGGACAGGGACTCAGGAAACTGAAGCTTTCTTT. This encodes CAIRTGTQETEAFF.

The chain has TRBV3-1 (or the pseudogene TRBV3-2) and TRBJ2-7; 7 positions match TRBD2. With 4 bases clipped from V and 2 bases from J, the junction kept 11 bases outside the gene matches. This CDR3 contains 16 residues. Germline V gives CDR1 LGHDT, CDR2 YNNKEL (reference sequence). The CDR3 protein is CASSRWGPSGAYEQYF. Written as DNA, the CDR3 is TGTGCCAGCAGCCGATGGGGCCCTAGCGGCGCCTACGAGCAGTACTTC.

The chain employs TRBV12-3 or TRBV12-4 and TRBJ1-5, with no clear D. V gave up 11 bases and J gave up 0 bases, with 11 bases separating them. This CDR3 comprises 13 residues. The CDR3 is CALGHDSNQPQHF. Written as DNA, the CDR3 is TGTGCCCTCGGGCACGATAGCAATCAGCCCCAGCATTTT.

This chain connects TRBV4-2 to TRBJ1-3, with D tentatively TRBD1 (5 bases). The CDR3 length is 17 residues. V dropped 0 bases and J dropped 0 bases, with 12 bases sitting between them. Germline V gives CDR1 LGHNA, CDR2 YNFKEQ. The CDR3 spells CASSQDPGQSSGNTIYF. The CDR3 DNA reads as TGTGCCAGCAGCCAAGACCCAGGGCAAAGCTCTGGAAACACCATATATTTT.

The chain joins TRBV6-5 to TRBJ1-2, with D tentatively TRBD1 (5 bases). The V and J ends lost 7 bases and 3 bases respectively, with 12 bases between them. Germline lookup yields CDR1 MNHEY and CDR2 SVGAGI. The CDR3 length is 13 residues. The CDR3 loop reads CASTPGGDYGYTF. CDR3 in DNA: TGTGCCAGCACACCTGGGGGGGACTATGGCTACACCTTC.

This clone was observed a few times. The rearrangement links TRBV6-1 to TRBJ2-1, with no clear D. This CDR3 has 14 residues. The germline gives CDR1 MNHNS, CDR2 SASEGT. The germline V and J ends were trimmed by 2 bases and 0 bases, with 5 bases remaining between them. CDR3 in amino acids: CASSELSSYNEQFF. CDR3 DNA sequence: TGTGCCAGCAGTGAACTCAGCTCCTACAATGAGCAGTTCTTC.

V usage is TRBV3-1 (or the pseudogene TRBV3-2) and J usage is TRBJ2-7; 11 nucleotides line up with TRBD2. The germline V gene encodes CDR1 LGHDT and CDR2 YNNKEL (reference sequence). J lost 5 bases, V lost 1 base, and 10 bases had no gene match. The CDR3 sequence is 17 residues long. The CDR3 reads CASSQGGTSGSNNEQYF. The CDR3 coding sequence is TGTGCCAGCAGCCAAGGGGGAACTAGCGGGAGTAACAACGAGCAGTACTTC.

This clone was picked up a small number of times. The chain is built from TRBV12-5 and TRBJ1-1, with D possibly TRBD1 on 6 matching bases. This CDR3 is built from 14 residues. Germline values: CDR1 LGHNT, CDR2 FRNRAP. The V end was cut by 1 base, the J end by 10 bases, with 16 bases between. The DNA for the CDR3 is TGTGCTAGTGGTTTGGACGGGACAAGATATGTAGCTTTCTTT. Protein product: CASGLDGTRYVAFF.

The J gene is TRBJ1-3, the V gene TRBV6-2 or TRBV6-3; D is perhaps TRBD1 (6 bases). V was trimmed by 2 bases and J by 1 base, leaving 15 bases between them. Germline V gives CDR1 MNHEY, CDR2 SVGEGT. There are 17 residues in the CDR3. The CDR3 sequence: CASSYLTGSDSGNTIYF. The CDR3 DNA reads TGTGCCAGCAGTTACCTAACAGGGTCGGATTCTGGAAACACCATATATTTT.

The gene calls are TRBV5-1 and TRBJ2-3; possible D gene TRBD1, 5 bases. The V gene's germline CDR1 is SGHRS and CDR2 YFSETQ. Between the trimmed V and J ends, which lost 0 bases and 3 bases, there was a span of 14 bases. This CDR3 has 16 residues. As DNA, the CDR3 is TGCGCCAGCAGCTTGGCAGAGACAGCTCGGACAGATACGCAGTATTTT. This gives the protein CASSLAETARTDTQYF.

The rearrangement joins TRBV5-6 to TRBJ1-1; D call uncertain. Trimming left V 5 bases short and J 1 base short, with 12 bases between. The CDR3 consists of 14 residues. Germline values: CDR1 SGHDT, CDR2 YYEEEE. The CDR3 nucleotides read TGTGCCAGCAGACAGAGGTTCCCGAACACTGAAGCTTTCTTT. Its translation: CASRQRFPNTEAFF.

This sequence joins TRBV2 and TRBJ2-5; perhaps TRBD2 as D (5 bases). The CDR3 has 16 residues. CDR1 and CDR2 (germline): SNHLY, FYNNEI. Trimming took 2 bases from V and 5 from J, leaving 18 bases between them. The CDR3 loop is CASSEWVLTSRETQYF. The CDR3, as DNA: TGTGCCAGCAGTGAATGGGTTTTAACTAGTCGGGAGACCCAGTACTTC. Based on the CDR3 plus reference TRBV2 and TRBJ2-5, the full variable domain is EPEVTQTPSHQVTQMGQEVILRCVPISNHLYFYWYRQILGQKVEFLVSFYNNEISEKSEIFDDQFSVERPDGSNFTLKIRSTKLEDSAMYFCASSEWVLTSRETQYFGPGTRLLVL.

This sequence joins TRBV6-5 and TRBJ2-7, with 11 bases lining up with TRBD1. The length of the CDR3 is 15 residues. V dropped 2 bases and J dropped 7; count of bases not matched to a gene: 7. Germline V gene sequence: CDR1 MNHEY, CDR2 SVGAGI. CDR3 nucleotide sequence: TGTGCCAGCAGTTACGGAGGACAGGGGGCGCGGGAGCAGTACTTC. Protein product: CASSYGGQGAREQYF.

This CDR3 reads CASSGGLAGAEQYF. The CDR3, as DNA: TGTGCCAGCAGCGGGGGACTAGCGGGAGCCGAGCAGTACTTC. V is TRBV9 and J is TRBJ2-7; 14 positions agree with TRBD2. The CDR3 covers 14 residues. Germline V lookup: CDR1 SGDLS, CDR2 YYNGEE. V shed 3 bases and J 6 bases; nucleotides not matched to a gene: 2.

V gene TRBV6-5 combines with J gene TRBJ1-2; a possible D gene is TRBD1 (5 bases). The CDR3 length is 15 residues. The germline gives CDR1 MNHEY, CDR2 SVGAGI. V was shortened by 0 bases and J by 3 bases, with 11 bases between the two germline ends. The CDR3 nucleotides are TGTGCCAGCAGTTACTCGCCCCGGGGGGACTATGGCTACACCTTC. The encoded protein is CASSYSPRGDYGYTF.